Below, 2 T cell receptor beta chains from the same sample are listed, as sequenced in a study of cytomegalovirus exposure and HLA in healthy donors (dated by TCRdb to the late 2010s). Libraries were prepared through the immunoSEQ multiplex PCR assay. A mixture of 60 forward primers for TCR Vbeta segments and 13 reverse primers for TCR Jbeta segments was used in the multiplex PCR. TCRdb mirrors the immuneACCESS table, restricted to in-frame sequences. Some clones are absent from its copies; in checked studies, under half trace to an unresolved V gene, and the reason for the others is unknown. The table for this sample lists fewer than 70,000 clones; around 83% of them were counted only once. The leading ten clones occupy about 1.6% of the sample. Specimen: PBMCs. The receptors derive from a human donor in good health.

The chain recombines TRBV27 with TRBJ2-7; D uncertain. V gave up 6 bases and J gave up 0 bases, with 15 bases separating them. Looked up from germline, CDR1 is MNHEY and CDR2 is SMNVEV (reference sequence). The CDR3 length is 15 residues. This chain's CDR3 is CASSSPGSSSYEQYF. The CDR3 nucleotides are TGTGCCAGCAGCTCCCCAGGTTCAAGCTCCTACGAGCAGTACTTC.

This chain joins TRBV9 and TRBJ2-1, with 7 bases lining up with TRBD1. Trimming cost V 3 bases and J 4 bases; bases outside gene matches: 1. This CDR3 contains 13 residues. Germline CDR1 reads SGDLS; CDR2 reads YYNGEE. The CDR3 here is CASSGQGYNEQFF. The CDR3 DNA reads TGTGCCAGCAGCGGACAGGGATACAATGAGCAGTTCTTC.